This T cell receptor (beta chain) was identified in a study of post-analysis software for immune sequencing data. Notes on the study in general: Among 5 or 6 TRBV segments more frequent in patients than controls were TRBV5-6, TRBV5-1 and TRBV20-1.

In regard to this clonotype: Its specificity is not known.

The V and J ends lost 0 bases and 8 bases respectively, with 16 bases between them. CDR3 length: 15 amino acids. CDR1 is SGHDN, CDR2 FVKESK, per germline. TCR beta libraries were prepared from cDNA with unique molecular identifiers. TCRdb ran MiXCR on the PCR reads and lists one entry per CDR3 protein. The sample carries a few hundred thousand distinct CDR3 sequences, 45% recorded once. Material for sequencing was blood. This clonotype was obtained from a girl aged 10 to 17 with multiple sclerosis. The chain is built from TRBV14 and TRBJ1-1; D remains ambiguous. In nucleotides, the CDR3 is TGTGCCAGCAGCCAAGAGGTGGCAGGAAACAGAGAAGCTTTCTTT. This encodes CASSQEVAGNREAFF. The full variable domain, its missing parts supplied by reference TRBV14 and TRBJ1-1, is EAGVTQFPSHSVIEKGQTVTLRCDPISGHDNLYWYRRVMGKEIKFLLHFVKESKQDESGMPNNRFLAERTGGTYSTLKVQPAELEDSGVYFCASSQEVAGNREAFFGQGTRLTVV.